This T cell receptor (beta chain) was sequenced during a study of shared clonotypes between healthy human individuals. On the study more broadly: CD4 naive cells filled three plates per donor, CD4 memory three, CD8 naive two and CD8 memory one. Points from the study as a whole: What rarefaction showed was incomplete sorted-subset sequencing despite large depth. Relative to their counterparts shared across all four donors, non-shared clonotypes exhibited diminished generation probabilities.

The CDR3 runs to 13 residues. Germline CDR1 SGHAT, CDR2 FQNNGV. Trimming pared 1 base from V and 5 bases from J, leaving 9 bases between. This clone has a single count. Its antigen is not known. In the naive CD8 group, cells lacked CD45RO and were positively selected for CCR7, so terminally differentiated effector memory CD45RA+ cells were left out. As originally analysed: ImmunoSEQ gave junction-only sequences without quality scores, so filtering differed. The protocol was immunoSEQ multiplex PCR, while the TCRdb copy is restricted to in-frame clones and leaves out a portion. V and J calls and clone size follow that table, whereas D and trimming were derived from the DNA. This table holds around 2.1 million clones, roughly 91% found once.

Sequencing was done on a sample of naive CD8+ T cells from PBMCs. The genes are TRBV11-2 and TRBJ2-7, with D hard to call. The sequence came from a man younger than 30 in good health. Some clones in this sample may be carry-over from other donors' samples. The CDR3 DNA sequence: TGTGCCAGCAGCTTAGCTCTATACCACGAGCAGTACTTC. This translates into CASSLALYHEQYF.